This entry is about one TCR beta chain. Methods used by the authors: Nucleated cell counts were estimated from reference gene primer amplification. This table comes from immunoSEQ multiplex PCR, and its TCRdb copy is limited to in-frame clones, with some not included. V, J and clone size were drawn from that table, and D and trimming were deduced from the DNA. The data contain about 300,000 clones, around 85% of them singletons. This specimen comes from a study of blood T cell repertoires in COVID-19. Study details: Specimens from acute and convalescent COVID-19 originated in the United States, Italy and Spain.

This TCR came from a human donor with COVID-19, enrolled during active disease. The donor label of this sample is uncertain. Input material: peripheral blood.

DNA for the CDR3: TGTGCCAGTAGTGCGGGGACGGTAAGCTCTGGAAACACCATATATTTT. Protein: CASSAGTVSSGNTIYF. The genes are TRBV19 and TRBJ1-3; D perhaps matches TRBD1 (5 bases). Germline lookup yields CDR1 LNHDA and CDR2 SQIVND (reference sequence). The V end lost 5 bases, the J end lost 0 bases, and 14 bases lay between the germline ends. The CDR3 consists of 16 residues.